The source of this T cell receptor beta chain is a study of control samples from healthy donors and cancer patients. Trimming cost V 7 bases and J 10 bases; bases outside gene matches: 12. The CDR3 covers 14 residues. Germline values: CDR1 SGHNT, CDR2 YENEEA. The data were produced by immunoSEQ multiplex PCR, yet TCRdb's version contains in-frame clones alone and is incomplete. The data show some 150,000 clones, roughly 94% seen once. The chain is built from TRBV11-3 and TRBJ2-1; 8 bases match TRBD2. Material for sequencing was PBMCs. The TCR comes from a man between 60 and 70 years old with colorectal cancer. CDR3 sequence: CASKGGGNTEEQFF. In nucleotides, the CDR3 is TGTGCCAGCAAGGGCGGGGGGAACACCGAGGAGCAGTTCTTC.